Described below is a single T cell receptor (beta chain) sequence and its context. What it binds is unknown. The primer mix had 60 Vbeta and 13 Jbeta primers. Sequenced by immunoSEQ multiplex PCR; TCRdb stores in-frame clones only, minus some. The sample includes roughly 140,000 clones, around 79% of them seen just once. This sample is drawn from a study of cytomegalovirus exposure and HLA in healthy donors. Whole-study context: From about 180 million T cells, an earlier analysis saw under 140 million unique TCR beta sequences. Whole-study results and caveats: HLA-A and HLA-B allele assignments for most subjects were reportedly predicted accurately using TCR beta sequences.

CDR1 and CDR2 from the germline V gene are MNHEY and SMNVEV (reference sequence). Trimming pared 11 bases from V and 6 bases from J, leaving 11 bases between. The CDR3 runs 10 residues. The sample was PBMCs. This receptor was identified in a man aged 45 to 65 in good health and CMV-seropositive. The chain uses TRBV27 and TRBJ2-7; D is ambiguous. For the CDR3, the DNA is TGTGCCCATAACAGCTCCGAGCAGTACTTC. Amino acids: CAHNSSEQYF.